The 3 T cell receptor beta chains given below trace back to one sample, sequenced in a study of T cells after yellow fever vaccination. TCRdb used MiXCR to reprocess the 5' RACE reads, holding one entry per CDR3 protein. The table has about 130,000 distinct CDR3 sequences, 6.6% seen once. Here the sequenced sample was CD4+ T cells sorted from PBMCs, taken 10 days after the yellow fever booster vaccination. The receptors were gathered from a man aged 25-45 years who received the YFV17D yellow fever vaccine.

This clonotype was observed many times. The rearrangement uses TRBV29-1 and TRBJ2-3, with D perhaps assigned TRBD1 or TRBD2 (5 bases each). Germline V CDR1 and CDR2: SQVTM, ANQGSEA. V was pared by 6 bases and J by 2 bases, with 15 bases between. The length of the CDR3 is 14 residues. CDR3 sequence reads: CSVGDRLHTDTQYF. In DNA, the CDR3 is TGCAGCGTCGGGGACCGCCTACACACAGATACGCAGTATTTT.

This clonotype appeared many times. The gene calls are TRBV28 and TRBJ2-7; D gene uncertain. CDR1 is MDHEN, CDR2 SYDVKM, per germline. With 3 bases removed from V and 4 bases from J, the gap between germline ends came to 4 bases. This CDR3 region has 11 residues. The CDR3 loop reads CASSFWYEQYF. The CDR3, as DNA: TGTGCCAGCAGTTTTTGGTACGAGCAGTACTTC.

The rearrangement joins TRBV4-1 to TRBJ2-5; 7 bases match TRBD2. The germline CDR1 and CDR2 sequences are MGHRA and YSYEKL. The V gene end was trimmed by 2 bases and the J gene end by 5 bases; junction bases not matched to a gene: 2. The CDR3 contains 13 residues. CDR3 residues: CASSQTGGETQYF. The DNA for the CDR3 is TGCGCCAGCAGCCAAACCGGGGGGGAGACCCAGTACTTC.